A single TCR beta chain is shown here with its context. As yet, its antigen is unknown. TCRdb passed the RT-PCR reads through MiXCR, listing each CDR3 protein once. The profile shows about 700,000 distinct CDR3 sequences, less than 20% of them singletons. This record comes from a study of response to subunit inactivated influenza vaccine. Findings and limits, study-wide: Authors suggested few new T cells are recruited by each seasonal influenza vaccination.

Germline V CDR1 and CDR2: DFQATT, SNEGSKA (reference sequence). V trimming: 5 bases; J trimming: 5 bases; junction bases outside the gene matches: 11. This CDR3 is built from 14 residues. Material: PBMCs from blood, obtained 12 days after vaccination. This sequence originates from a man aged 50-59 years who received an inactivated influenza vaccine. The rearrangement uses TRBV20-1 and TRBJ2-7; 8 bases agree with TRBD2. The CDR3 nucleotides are TGCAGTGCTCCCCCTCCCAGCGGGAGACACGAGCAGTACTTC. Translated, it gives CSAPPPSGRHEQYF.